This T cell receptor (beta chain) appears in the sequencing data of a study of shared clonotypes between healthy human individuals. Turning to the study itself: CD8 memory received one plate per donor, CD8 naive two, CD4 memory three and CD4 naive three. Findings of the study overall: Only blood underwent sampling, and tissue repertoires likely differ.

The assay ran at deep level. This table comes from immunoSEQ multiplex PCR, and its TCRdb copy is limited to in-frame clones, with some not included. Here the sample spans 2.5 million or so clones, approximately 94% being singletons. To note about this clone: What it binds is unknown.

This receptor was obtained from a man between 18 and 29 years old in good health. The sequencing input was naive CD4+ T cells sorted from blood. Subset denoted: CD45RA+ positively selected.

The CDR3 reads CASSPRADTQYF. Here the CDR3 DNA reads TGTGCCAGCAGCCCTAGGGCAGATACGCAGTATTTT. This chain uses TRBV9 with TRBJ2-3; D ambiguous. Per germline, CDR1 SGDLS and CDR2 YYNGEE. This CDR3 spans 12 amino acids. V dropped 4 bases and J dropped 4 bases, with 7 bases sitting between them.